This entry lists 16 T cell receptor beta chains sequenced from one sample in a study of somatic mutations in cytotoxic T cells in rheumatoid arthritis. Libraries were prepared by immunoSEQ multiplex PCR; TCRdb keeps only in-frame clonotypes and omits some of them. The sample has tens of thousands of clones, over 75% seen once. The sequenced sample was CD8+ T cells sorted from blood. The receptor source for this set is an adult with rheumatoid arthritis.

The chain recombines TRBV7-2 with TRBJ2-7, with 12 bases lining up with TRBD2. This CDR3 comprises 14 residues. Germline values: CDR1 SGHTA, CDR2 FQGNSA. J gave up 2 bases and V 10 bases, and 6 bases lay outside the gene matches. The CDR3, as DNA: TGTGCCACCGCGACTAGCGGGAGACCCTACGAGCAGTACTTC. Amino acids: CATATSGRPYEQYF.

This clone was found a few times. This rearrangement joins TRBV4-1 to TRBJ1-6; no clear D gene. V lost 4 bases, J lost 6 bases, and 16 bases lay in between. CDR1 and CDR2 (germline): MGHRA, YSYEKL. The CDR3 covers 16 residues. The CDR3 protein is CASSLLVTPANSPLHF. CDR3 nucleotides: TGCGCCAGCAGCCTCCTGGTGACCCCGGCTAATTCACCCCTCCACTTT.

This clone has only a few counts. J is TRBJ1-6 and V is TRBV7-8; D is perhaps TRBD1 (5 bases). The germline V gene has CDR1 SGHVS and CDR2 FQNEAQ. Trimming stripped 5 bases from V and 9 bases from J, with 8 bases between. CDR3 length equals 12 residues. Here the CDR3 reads CASSPDSSPLHF. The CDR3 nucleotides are TGTGCCAGCAGCCCTGACAGTTCACCCCTCCACTTT.

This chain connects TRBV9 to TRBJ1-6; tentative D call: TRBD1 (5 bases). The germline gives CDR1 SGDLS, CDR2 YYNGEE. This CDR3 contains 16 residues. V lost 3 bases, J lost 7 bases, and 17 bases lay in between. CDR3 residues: CASSEGPPWGNSPLHF. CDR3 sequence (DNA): TGTGCCAGCAGCGAGGGACCCCCCTGGGGCAATTCACCCCTCCACTTT.

CDR3 DNA sequence: TGTGCCAGCAGGGGACAGGGAAGCTCCTACAATGAGCAGTTCTTC. It specifies CASRGQGSSYNEQFF. This chain uses TRBV28 with TRBJ2-1; 9 bases line up with TRBD1. The V gene end was trimmed by 6 bases and the J gene end by 0 bases; junction bases not matched to a gene: 3. Germline loops: CDR1 MDHEN, CDR2 SYDVKM. The CDR3 is 15 residues long.

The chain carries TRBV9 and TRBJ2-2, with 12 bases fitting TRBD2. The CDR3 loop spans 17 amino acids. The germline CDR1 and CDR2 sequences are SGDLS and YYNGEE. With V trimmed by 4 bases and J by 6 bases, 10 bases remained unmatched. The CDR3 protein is CASSIRLAGGPPGELFF. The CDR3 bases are TGTGCCAGCAGCATACGTCTAGCGGGGGGGCCCCCCGGGGAGCTGTTTTTT.

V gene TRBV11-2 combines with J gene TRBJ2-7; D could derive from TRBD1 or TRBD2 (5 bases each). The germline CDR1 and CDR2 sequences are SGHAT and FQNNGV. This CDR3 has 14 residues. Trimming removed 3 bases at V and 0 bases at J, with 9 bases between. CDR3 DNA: TGTGCCAGCAGCTTGGGACCGTTCTCCTACGAGCAGTACTTC. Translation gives CASSLGPFSYEQYF.

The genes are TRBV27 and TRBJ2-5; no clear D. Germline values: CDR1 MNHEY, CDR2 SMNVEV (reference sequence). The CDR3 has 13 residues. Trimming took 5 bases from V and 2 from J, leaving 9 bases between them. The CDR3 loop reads CASSQLLQETQYF. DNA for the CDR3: TGTGCCAGCAGTCAGTTACTTCAAGAGACCCAGTACTTC.

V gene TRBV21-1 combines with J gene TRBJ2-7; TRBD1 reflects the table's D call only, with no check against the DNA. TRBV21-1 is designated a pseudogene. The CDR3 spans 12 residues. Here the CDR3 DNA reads TGTGCCAGCAGCGACAGTTCCTACGAGCAGTACGTC. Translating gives CASSDSSYEQYV.

This chain's CDR3 is CASSQDPGDYNEQFF. The CDR3 bases are TGTGCCAGCAGCCAAGACCCCGGGGATTACAATGAGCAGTTCTTC. V is TRBV4-2 and J is TRBJ2-1; maybe TRBD2 (5 bases). The V gene's germline CDR1 is LGHNA and CDR2 YNFKEQ. Between the trimmed V and J ends, which lost 0 bases and 4 bases, there was a span of 10 bases. There are 15 residues in the CDR3.

CDR3 loop: CASSSEDRGGDQPQHF. CDR3 bases: TGTGCCAGCAGTTCCGAGGACAGGGGTGGCGATCAGCCCCAGCATTTT. V is TRBV28 and J is TRBJ1-5, with TRBD1 matching over 9 bases. V gave up 4 bases and J gave up 5 bases; unmatched junction bases: 9. Germline V gene sequence: CDR1 MDHEN, CDR2 SYDVKM. This CDR3 contains 16 residues.

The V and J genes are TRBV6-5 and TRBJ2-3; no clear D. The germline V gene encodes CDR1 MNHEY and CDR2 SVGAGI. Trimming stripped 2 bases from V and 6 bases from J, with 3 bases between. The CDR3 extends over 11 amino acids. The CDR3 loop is CASSYGDTQYF. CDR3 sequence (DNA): TGTGCCAGCAGTTACGGGGATACGCAGTATTTT.

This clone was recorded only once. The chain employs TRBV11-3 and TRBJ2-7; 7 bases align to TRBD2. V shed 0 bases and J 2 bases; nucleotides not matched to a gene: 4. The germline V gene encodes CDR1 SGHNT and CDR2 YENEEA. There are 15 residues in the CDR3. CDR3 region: CASSLEPSGAYEQYF. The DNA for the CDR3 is TGTGCCAGCAGCTTAGAGCCAAGCGGGGCCTACGAGCAGTACTTC.

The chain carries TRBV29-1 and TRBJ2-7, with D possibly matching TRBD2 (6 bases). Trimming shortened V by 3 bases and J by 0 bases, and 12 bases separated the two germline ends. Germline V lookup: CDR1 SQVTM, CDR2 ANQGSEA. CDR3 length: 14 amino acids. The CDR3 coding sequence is TGCAGCGTTGAGGGACTCAGACACTCCTACGAGCAGTACTTC. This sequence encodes CSVEGLRHSYEQYF.

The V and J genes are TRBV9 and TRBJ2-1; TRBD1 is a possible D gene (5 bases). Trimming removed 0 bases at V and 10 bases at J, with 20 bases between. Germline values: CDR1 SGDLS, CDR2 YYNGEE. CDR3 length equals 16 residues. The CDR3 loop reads CASSVAPLDGAEEQFF. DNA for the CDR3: TGTGCCAGCAGCGTAGCACCATTGGATGGGGCAGAGGAGCAGTTCTTC.

CDR3 DNA: TGTGCCAGCAGCGTCGGTAGGGGGCAGGGAGAAAAACTGTTTTTT. This encodes CASSVGRGQGEKLFF. The chain carries TRBV7-8 and TRBJ1-4; TRBD1 agrees at 7 bases. The CDR3 consists of 15 residues. With 5 bases clipped from V and 8 bases from J, the junction kept 11 bases outside the gene matches. The germline CDR1 and CDR2 sequences are SGHVS and FQNEAQ. The full variable domain, in which reference TRBV7-8 and TRBJ1-4 provide the parts outside the CDR3, is GAGVSQSPRYKVAKRGQDVALRCDPISGHVSLFWYQQALGQGPEFLTYFQNEAQLDKSGLPSDRFFAERPEGSVSTLKIQRTQQEDSAVYLCASSVGRGQGEKLFFGSGTQLSVL.